The 25 T cell receptor beta chains in this list originate from one sample, sequenced in a study of T cells after yellow fever vaccination. TCRdb analysed the 5' RACE reads with MiXCR anew, one entry per CDR3 protein. The table includes 250,000 to 400,000 distinct CDR3 sequences, around 4.3% detected once. This specimen consisted of PBMCs, obtained 15 days after the yellow fever booster vaccination. The receptors were sampled from a man aged 18-30 years who received the YFV17D yellow fever vaccine.

This clonotype was picked up many times. The chain combines TRBV5-6 with TRBJ1-1; D possibly corresponds to TRBD1 (5 bases). From germline, CDR1 is SGHDT and CDR2 YYEEEE. V gave up 5 bases and J gave up 4 bases, with 12 bases separating them. CDR3 length: 13 amino acids. The chain's CDR3 is CASREGTVTEAFF. The CDR3 DNA sequence: TGTGCCAGCAGGGAGGGGACGGTCACTGAAGCTTTCTTT.

This clonotype was seen a handful of times. The rearrangement uses TRBV20-1 and TRBJ2-2; D is ambiguous. CDR3 length: 13 amino acids. Germline CDR1 and CDR2: DFQATT and SNEGSKA (reference sequence). Trimming stripped 3 bases from V and 2 bases from J, with 7 bases between. CDR3 coding DNA: TGCAGTGCTAGGGACCTTAACACCGGGGAGCTGTTTTTT. This gives the protein CSARDLNTGELFF.

This clonotype was counted ten times or more. The J gene is TRBJ2-1, the V gene TRBV7-7, with TRBD2 matching over 7 bases. After removal of 5 bases from V and 6 bases from J, the junction contained 7 bases not matched to a gene. The germline V gene encodes CDR1 SSHAT and CDR2 FNYEAQ (reference sequence). The CDR3 is made up of 14 amino acids. The DNA for the CDR3 is TGTGCCAGCAGCCTATTGGGACTACCCAATGAGCAGTTCTTC. It translates to CASSLLGLPNEQFF.

Ten or more counts support this clonotype. The chain combines TRBV20-1 with TRBJ2-2; the match to TRBD1 covers 7 bases. Germline CDR1 DFQATT, CDR2 SNEGSKA (reference sequence). The CDR3 has 13 amino acids. Trimming at V came to 5 bases and at J to 3 bases, leaving 3 bases not matched to a gene. CDR3 sequence (DNA): TGCAGTGCTCGGGACAGCGACACCGGGGAGCTGTTTTTT. This gives the protein CSARDSDTGELFF.

The CDR3 region has the DNA TGTGCCAGCAGTTTGTTACAGGGAGGTTACGAGCAGTACGTC. The encoded protein is CASSLLQGGYEQYV. This chain connects TRBV12-3 or TRBV12-4 to TRBJ2-7; D assignment may be TRBD1 or TRBD2 (6 bases each). The V gene lost 3 bases and the J gene lost 4 bases, with 13 bases spanning the gap. There are 14 residues in the CDR3.

The chain combines TRBV20-1 with TRBJ2-6; TRBD1 might be the D (6 bases). Germline V gene data show CDR1 as DFQATT and CDR2 as SNEGSKA (reference sequence). This CDR3 contains 13 residues. The V end was cut by 6 bases, the J end by 12 bases, with 18 bases between. The CDR3: CSAGTPGSIVLTF. CDR3 bases: TGCAGTGCGGGGACACCTGGGTCCATCGTCCTGACTTTC.

This chain links TRBV5-6 with TRBJ2-7; the match to TRBD1 covers 8 bases. V was clipped by 6 bases and J by 3 bases; unmatched bases: 11. Germline V lookup: CDR1 SGHDT, CDR2 YYEEEE. The CDR3 length is 15 residues. The CDR3 loop is CASTVRTTGGYEQYV. In DNA, the CDR3 is TGTGCCAGCACCGTGCGCACTACAGGGGGCTACGAGCAGTACGTC.

The chain recombines TRBV5-1 with TRBJ2-1, with TRBD2 matching 9 bases. Germline loops: CDR1 SGHRS, CDR2 YFSETQ. There are 16 residues in the CDR3. V was pared by 4 bases and J by 8 bases, with 13 bases of the junction left unmatched. The CDR3 protein is CASSLSGAGGQDEQFF. The CDR3 nucleotides are TGCGCCAGCAGCCTGTCGGGGGCGGGGGGGCAGGATGAGCAGTTCTTC.

This clonotype was seen a few times. The chain carries TRBV29-1 and TRBJ2-7, with D perhaps TRBD1 (6 bases). V lost 6 bases and J 0 bases, leaving 9 bases between the germline ends. This CDR3 is 12 amino acids long. Germline V gene data show CDR1 as SQVTM and CDR2 as ANQGSEA. CDR3 residues: CSVEDSSYEQYF. CDR3 bases: TGCAGCGTAGAGGACAGCTCCTACGAGCAGTACTTC.

The rearrangement joins TRBV7-2 to TRBJ1-1; D is perhaps TRBD1 (5 bases). Trimming left V 1 base short and J 12 bases short, with 18 bases between. Germline V lookup: CDR1 SGHTA, CDR2 FQGNSA. The CDR3 spans 14 residues. DNA for the CDR3: TGTGCCAGCAGCTTAGTCATTCAGGGAATTGTGTCTTTCTTT. This sequence encodes CASSLVIQGIVSFF.

The sample holds many counts of this clonotype. The chain combines TRBV7-8 with TRBJ2-5; D perhaps matches TRBD2 (5 bases). V was trimmed by 1 base and J by 5 bases, leaving 11 bases between them. The V gene's germline CDR1 is SGHVS and CDR2 FQNEAQ. The CDR3 totals 14 residues. The CDR3: CASSLGVGGETQYF. CDR3 in DNA: TGTGCCAGCAGCTTAGGCGTGGGCGGGGAGACCCAGTACTTC. The full variable domain, completed using reference TRBV7-8 and TRBJ2-5, is GAGVSQSPRYKVAKRGQDVALRCDPISGHVSLFWYQQALGQGPEFLTYFQNEAQLDKSGLPSDRFFAERPEGSVSTLKIQRTQQEDSAVYLCASSLGVGGETQYFGPGTRLLVL.

Many counts were recorded for this clonotype. This chain connects TRBV6-1 to TRBJ2-7, with D hard to call. V dropped 6 bases and J dropped 1 base, with 10 bases sitting between them. There are 13 residues in the CDR3. CDR1 and CDR2 (germline): MNHNS, SASEGT. The CDR3 DNA reads TGTGCCAGCAGAAGATACAGTTCCTACGAGCAGTACGTC. Its protein is CASRRYSSYEQYV.

Many counts were recorded for this clonotype. The CDR3 sequence is CSAPLAANTGELFF. For the CDR3, the DNA is TGCAGTGCCCCATTGGCAGCGAACACCGGGGAGCTGTTTTTT. V usage is TRBV20-1 and J usage is TRBJ2-2, with D unresolved. With 6 bases removed from V and 0 bases from J, the gap between germline ends came to 11 bases. The CDR3 has 14 residues. Germline V lookup: CDR1 DFQATT, CDR2 SNEGSKA (reference sequence).

This clonotype has more than one count but fewer than ten. This chain links TRBV6-2 or TRBV6-3 with TRBJ1-2; possibly TRBD1 for D (6 bases). CDR1 and CDR2 from the germline V gene are MNHEY and SVGEGT. The CDR3 runs 14 residues. The V and J ends lost 2 bases and 8 bases respectively, with 15 bases between them. CDR3 region: CASSYPDRLKGYTF. CDR3 DNA sequence: TGTGCCAGCAGTTACCCCGACAGGCTAAAGGGCTACACCTTC.

Ten or more counts support this clonotype. The CDR3 DNA reads as TGCGCCAGCAGTGAGAGGCTTGGTGAGCAGTTCTTC. It specifies CASSERLGEQFF. V usage is TRBV10-2 and J usage is TRBJ2-1, with D unclear. CDR1 is WSHSY, CDR2 SAAADI, per germline. Trimming shortened V by 2 bases and J by 9 bases, and 8 bases separated the two germline ends. The CDR3 runs 12 residues.

The rearrangement uses TRBV25-1 and TRBJ2-3; possibly TRBD1 for D (6 bases). This CDR3 region has 14 residues. CDR1 and CDR2 (germline): MGHDK, SYGVNS. Trimming removed 6 bases from V and 5 bases from J, with 15 bases in between. The chain's CDR3 is CASRGAPRGDTQYF. The CDR3 DNA reads TGTGCCAGCAGGGGGGCCCCAAGGGGAGATACGCAGTATTTT.

The V and J genes are TRBV10-2 and TRBJ1-4; 7 nucleotides match TRBD1. The germline V gene has CDR1 WSHSY and CDR2 SAAADI. The CDR3 sequence is 16 residues long. The V segment lost 3 bases and the J segment 10 bases; nucleotides outside the gene matches: 14. Here the CDR3 DNA reads TGCGCCAGCAGTGACCTATTGCGACAGGGTGGAAGAAAACTGTTTTTT. Protein product: CASSDLLRQGGRKLFF.

This clonotype has a count of ten or more. This rearrangement joins TRBV5-4 to TRBJ2-7; tentative D call: TRBD1 (6 bases). V lost 0 bases and J lost 2, with 9 bases in between. The germline gives CDR1 SGHNT, CDR2 YYREEE (reference sequence). The CDR3 has 14 amino acids. The DNA for the CDR3 is TGTGCCAGCAGCTTGGCCCGGGACACCTACGAGCAGTACGTC. This gives the protein CASSLARDTYEQYV.

There are many counts of this clonotype. The genes are TRBV11-2 and TRBJ1-4; D is ambiguous. Between the trimmed V and J ends, which lost 4 bases and 0 bases, there was a span of 9 bases. This CDR3 is 15 amino acids long. CDR1 is SGHAT, CDR2 FQNNGV, per germline. CDR3 amino acids: CASSSWGSTNEKLFF. Here the CDR3 DNA reads TGTGCCAGCAGCTCATGGGGATCAACTAATGAAAAACTGTTTTTT.

This chain joins TRBV18 and TRBJ2-5; D is possibly TRBD1 (5 bases). TRBJ2-7 explains the end of the DNA better; the J call may be wrong. Germline CDR1 is KGHSH and CDR2 is LQKENI. This CDR3 spans 12 amino acids. The CDR3 sequence is CASSPQGPEQYF. The CDR3 DNA follows: TGTGCCAGCTCACCACAGGGGCCCGAGCAGTACTTC.

This clonotype was detected many times. J is TRBJ2-3 and V is TRBV7-2; TRBD2 might be the D (5 bases). Trimming shortened V by 6 bases and J by 3 bases, and 10 bases separated the two germline ends. Germline CDR1 SGHTA, CDR2 FQGNSA. This CDR3 is built from 13 residues. DNA for the CDR3: TGTGCCAGCAGTTTTCGGGGAACAGATACGCAGTATTTT. This sequence encodes CASSFRGTDTQYF.

This clonotype was recorded many times. V usage is TRBV12-3 or TRBV12-4 and J usage is TRBJ2-7; D might be TRBD2 (5 bases). V lost 4 bases to trimming and J lost 9 bases, with 25 bases between them. The CDR3 runs to 16 residues. CDR3 sequence reads: CASSSDYPGSYEGQYF. As DNA, the CDR3 is TGTGCCAGCAGTTCTGACTACCCGGGGAGCTACGAGGGGCAGTACTTC.

A note on this clonotype: This may be a read error: a much more frequent sequence differs by one nucleotide. The chain joins TRBV13 to TRBJ2-7; 7 nucleotides agree with TRBD1. Per germline, CDR1 PRHDT and CDR2 FYEKMQ (reference sequence). The trim removed 3 bases at V and 7 bases at J, leaving 6 bases unmatched. This CDR3 is built from 13 residues. The CDR3 DNA sequence: TGTGCCAGCAGCTTGAGAGGGGACAGAGAGCAGTACGTC. It specifies CASSLRGDREQYV.

J is TRBJ1-2 and V is TRBV27, with D unresolved. V gave up 6 bases and J gave up 4 bases, with 15 bases separating them. The CDR3 is 14 residues long. Per germline, CDR1 MNHEY and CDR2 SMNVEV (reference sequence). The CDR3 here is CASSLGISAYGYTF. CDR3 coding DNA: TGTGCCAGCAGCCTAGGGATCTCTGCCTATGGCTACACCTTC.

The table lists this clonotype with many counts. Germline and junction disagree at one end, which may indicate a read error. The chain is built from TRBV10-3 and TRBJ2-7; tentatively, D is TRBD2 (6 bases). There are 15 residues in the CDR3. The germline gives CDR1 ENHRY, CDR2 SYGVKD. The CDR3 loop is CAIGEGLSGRYEQYF. As DNA, the CDR3 is TGTGCCATCGGTGAGGGCCTTAGCGGTAGGTACGAGCAGTACTTC.